These T cell receptor beta chains were read from a single sample in a study of chemoradiotherapy in HPV16-positive cancers. Only in-frame clones appear in the TCRdb table, and some are missing; sequencing was by immunoSEQ multiplex PCR. This sample has about 4,800 clones, with around nine tenths found just once. Sequencing used tumor tissue, obtained from a patient who underwent chemoradiotherapy. Every receptor here comes from a human donor with HPV-associated anogenital cancer. Both conserved end residues are part of each CDR3. The order of the fields is D gene, clone size, V gene, J gene, CDR3 protein, CDR3 DNA. D genes are given only for firm matches. Size tells how often a clone was seen (once, few, many) or the class of an expanded clone, and some rows leave it out.

D: -
size: -
V: TRBV2
J: TRBJ1-5
CDR3: CASSRTDQFSQPQHF
DNA: TGTGCCAGCAGTCGGACAGACCAATTCAGTCAGCCCCAGCATTTT

D: TRBD1
size: -
V: TRBV12-5
J: TRBJ2-5
CDR3: CASERGQGDKTQYF
DNA: TGTGCTAGTGAAAGAGGACAGGGGGATAAGACCCAGTACTTC

D: -
size: -
V: TRBV10-3
J: TRBJ2-3
CDR3: CAISENRADTQYF
DNA: TGTGCCATCAGTGAGAATCGCGCAGATACGCAGTATTTT

D: -
size: -
V: TRBV29-1
J: TRBJ2-1
CDR3: CSAQSSYNEQFF
DNA: TGCAGCGCTCAAAGCTCCTACAATGAGCAGTTCTTC

D: TRBD2
size: once
V: TRBV7-2
J: TRBJ2-2
CDR3: CASSFSGGASGELFF
DNA: TGTGCCAGCAGCTTTAGCGGGGGGGCTAGCGGGGAGCTGTTTTTT

D: -
size: -
V: TRBV28
J: TRBJ1-2
CDR3: CASSLGGVSYGYTF
DNA: TGTGCCAGCAGTCTGGGGGGGGTAAGCTATGGCTACACCTTC

D: TRBD1
size: -
V: TRBV13
J: TRBJ1-1
CDR3: CASSPWTGNTEAFF
DNA: TGTGCCAGCAGCCCTTGGACAGGGAACACTGAAGCTTTCTTT

D: -
size: -
V: TRBV7-2
J: TRBJ1-1
CDR3: CASSPLVLNTEAFF
DNA: TGTGCCAGCAGCCCATTAGTTCTGAACACTGAAGCTTTCTTT

D: -
size: -
V: TRBV10-3
J: TRBJ1-3
CDR3: CAISPGVSGNTIYF
DNA: TGTGCCATCTCCCCGGGGGTTTCGGGAAACACCATATATTTT

D: -
size: -
V: TRBV19
J: TRBJ1-5
CDR3: CASSIKGLQPQHF
DNA: TGTGCCAGTAGTATCAAGGGCCTCCAGCCCCAGCATTTT

D: -
size: -
V: TRBV14
J: TRBJ1-2
CDR3: CASSQDRIQGTVYGYTF
DNA: TGTGCCAGCAGCCAAGATCGTATCCAGGGGACTGTTTATGGCTACACCTTC

D: -
size: -
V: TRBV19
J: TRBJ2-3
CDR3: CASSIPQDTQYF
DNA: TGTGCCAGTAGTATCCCCCAAGATACGCAGTATTTT

D: -
size: -
V: TRBV20-1
J: TRBJ1-2
CDR3: CSAREGGGYTF
DNA: TGCAGTGCTAGAGAAGGGGGAGGCTACACCTTC

D: TRBD2
size: -
V: TRBV9
J: TRBJ2-1
CDR3: CASSARLAGEQFF
DNA: TGTGCCAGCAGCGCAAGACTAGCGGGCGAGCAGTTCTTC

D: -
size: once
V: TRBV5-1
J: TRBJ2-7
CDR3: CASSDTGYEQYF
DNA: TGCGCCAGCAGCGACACGGGGTACGAGCAGTACTTC

D: -
size: large
V: TRBV7-2
J: TRBJ1-4
CDR3: CASSLAGGQTEKLFF
DNA: TGTGCCAGCAGCTTAGCGGGCGGCCAGACTGAAAAACTGTTTTTT

D: -
size: -
V: TRBV7-9
J: TRBJ2-5
CDR3: CASTLLGGKETQYF
DNA: TGTGCCAGCACCCTGCTAGGGGGGAAAGAGACCCAGTACTTC

D: TRBD1
size: -
V: TRBV6-1
J: TRBJ1-2
CDR3: CASSGYLRDSGGDYGYTF
DNA: TGTGCCAGCAGTGGGTATTTAAGGGACAGTGGTGGTGACTATGGCTACACCTTC

D: TRBD1
size: -
V: TRBV29-1
J: TRBJ1-5
CDR3: CSVRQGYSNQPQHF
DNA: TGCAGCGTCCGACAGGGCTATAGCAATCAGCCCCAGCATTTT

D: TRBD1
size: -
V: TRBV13
J: TRBJ1-6
CDR3: CASSSRGRDSPLHF
DNA: TGTGCCAGCAGCTCCAGGGGGCGGGATTCACCCCTCCACTTT

D: -
size: -
V: TRBV19
J: TRBJ2-7
CDR3: CASSTFYGDYEQYF
DNA: TGTGCCAGTAGTACTTTTTACGGAGACTACGAGCAGTACTTC

D: -
size: -
V: TRBV7-2
J: TRBJ2-7
CDR3: CASSPYPGFSSAYEQYF
DNA: TGTGCCAGCAGCCCGTACCCAGGTTTCTCCTCGGCCTACGAGCAGTACTTC

D: -
size: -
V: TRBV9
J: TRBJ1-4
CDR3: CASSAPGSRSEKLFF
DNA: TGTGCCAGCAGCGCTCCTGGGAGTCGGAGTGAAAAACTGTTTTTT

D: -
size: -
V: TRBV2
J: TRBJ2-7
CDR3: CASRGHQLTYEQYF
DNA: TGTGCCAGCAGGGGACACCAACTCACCTACGAGCAGTACTTC

D: -
size: -
V: TRBV14
J: TRBJ2-1
CDR3: CASPPSQTHSYNEQFF
DNA: TGTGCCAGCCCGCCCAGCCAAACACACTCCTACAATGAGCAGTTCTTC

D: -
size: -
V: TRBV11-2
J: TRBJ2-1
CDR3: CASSSRDADNEQFF
DNA: TGTGCCAGCAGCTCCCGGGACGCCGACAATGAGCAGTTCTTC

D: -
size: -
V: TRBV7-9
J: TRBJ1-5
CDR3: CASSLGPNQPQHF
DNA: TGTGCCAGCAGCCTGGGCCCCAATCAGCCCCAGCATTTT